This is a list of T cell receptor beta chains from one sample in a study of shared clonotypes between healthy human individuals. Some clones are missing from TCRdb's copy, which holds only in-frame ones; the method was immunoSEQ multiplex PCR. Here the sample spans some 2,000,000 clones, 85% to 95% being singletons. The specimen was naive CD4+ T cells sorted from blood. The receptors shown here come from a man younger than 35 in good health. CDR3s leave out the opening cysteine and the closing phenylalanine or tryptophan. Some rows have no size entry. The others give once, few or many, or a class for an expanded clone.

14	TRBV28	TRBJ2-5	.	ASSSDDRGWQETQY
16	TRBV5-1	TRBJ2-6	.	ASSSRTTRQPGANVLT
14	TRBV18	TRBJ2-7	.	ASSLQGASGTYEQY
16	TRBV10-3	TRBJ2-6	.	ATHRTGQGNSGANVLT
12	TRBV5-4	TRBJ2-7	.	ASSGASGAYEQY
12	TRBV7-2	TRBJ2-7	.	ASSFLPRKYEQY
11	TRBV11-2	TRBJ2-7	.	ASSLQSSYEQY
10	TRBV19	TRBJ1-5	.	ASSPPGQPQH
13	TRBV2	TRBJ2-2	.	ASNRAGLNTGELF
11	TRBV2	TRBJ2-3	.	ASSEADTDTQY
13	TRBV5-4	TRBJ2-2	.	ASSLPGRDTGELF
15	TRBV6-7	TRBJ1-2	.	ASSYQTGTGYENGYT
10	TRBV6-1	TRBJ1-2	.	ASRAGIYGYT
12	TRBV7-2	TRBJ2-4	once	ASSFGGAPSIQY
11	TRBV6-6	TRBJ1-1	.	ASSYREDTEAF
14	TRBV7-8	TRBJ2-6	.	ASSHQKSSGANVLT
14	TRBV6-5	TRBJ2-7	.	ASSSLLAGGNYEQY
13	TRBV21-1	TRBJ2-1	.	ASSLGLASYNEQF
13	TRBV11-2	TRBJ2-2	.	ASSLVLAETGELF
12	TRBV7-9	TRBJ1-2	.	ASSLGGYNYGYT
12	TRBV28	TRBJ2-7	.	ASTTRDRVYEQY
12	TRBV28	TRBJ1-2	.	ASSTTGELYGYT
13	TRBV19	TRBJ2-7	.	ASSLQGQIPYEQY
13	TRBV9	TRBJ1-1	.	ASSVGVRGVTEAF
13	TRBV9	TRBJ1-6	.	ASSPSGTAQSPLH
14	TRBV18	TRBJ2-2	once	ASSPRQVANTGELF
13	TRBV5-4	TRBJ2-1	once	ASSRGLAGGNEQF
11	TRBV28	TRBJ2-3	.	ASSLGQTDTQY
13	TRBV5-1	TRBJ2-1	.	ASSLAGRDYNEQF